The 2 T cell receptor beta chains given below trace back to one sample, sequenced in a study of T cell responses to AZD1222 COVID-19 vaccine. TCRdb keeps only in-frame clones here, not all; method: immunoSEQ multiplex PCR. The sample includes some 200,000 clones, approximately 91% of them seen just once. The starting material was peripheral blood, obtained 28 days after the second AZD1222 dose. These receptors were taken from an adult who received the AZD1222 COVID-19 vaccine.

The chain joins TRBV11-2 to TRBJ2-2, with D perhaps TRBD2 (5 bases). V was trimmed by 1 base and J by 6 bases, leaving 12 bases between them. This CDR3 has 15 amino acids. Germline V lookup: CDR1 SGHAT, CDR2 FQNNGV. CDR3 in DNA: TGTGCCAGCAGCTTAGTACGAGGGTCGGCCGGGGAGCTGTTTTTT. Residues: CASSLVRGSAGELFF.

The V call is TRBV18, the J call TRBJ2-1, with 7 bases fitting TRBD1. Germline CDR1 KGHSH, CDR2 LQKENI. J was trimmed by 4 bases and V by 1 base; bases with no gene match: 1. The CDR3 runs 14 residues. CDR3 sequence reads: CASSPQGAYNEQFF. DNA for the CDR3: TGTGCCAGCTCACCACAGGGGGCTTACAATGAGCAGTTCTTC.